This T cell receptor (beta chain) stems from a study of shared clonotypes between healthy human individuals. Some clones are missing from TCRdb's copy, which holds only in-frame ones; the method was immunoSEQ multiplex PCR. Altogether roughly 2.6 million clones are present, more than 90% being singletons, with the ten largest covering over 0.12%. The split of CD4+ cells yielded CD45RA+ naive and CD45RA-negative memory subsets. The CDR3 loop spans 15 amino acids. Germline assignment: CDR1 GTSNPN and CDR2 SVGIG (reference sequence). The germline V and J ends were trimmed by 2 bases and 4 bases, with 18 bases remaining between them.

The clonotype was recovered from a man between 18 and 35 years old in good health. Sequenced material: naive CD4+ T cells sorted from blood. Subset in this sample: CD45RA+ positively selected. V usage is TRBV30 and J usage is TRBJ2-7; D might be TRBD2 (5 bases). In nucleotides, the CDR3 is TGTGCCTGGAGTCCAGGACTCACCTCACCTTACGAGCAGTACTTC. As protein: CAWSPGLTSPYEQYF.